These T cell receptor beta chains were read from a single sample in a study of shared clonotypes between healthy human individuals. The assay was immunoSEQ multiplex PCR, and TCRdb's table has in-frame clones only and misses some. The table includes about a million clones, more than 75% detected once. The sequenced sample consisted of memory CD4+ T cells sorted from blood. The receptors stem from a man between 18 and 35 years old in good health. Both conserved end residues are part of each CDR3. A D gene is named only where the DNA matches it firmly. Only some rows state a clone size, as once, few, many or a class for expanded clones.

j_gene: TRBJ1-3; d_gene: TRBD1; v_gene: TRBV5-5; abundance: .; CDR3aa: CASSSDRETGNTIYF; CDR3nt: TGTGCCAGCAGCTCGGACAGGGAAACTGGAAACACCATATATTTT
j_gene: TRBJ2-5; d_gene: TRBD1; v_gene: TRBV28; abundance: .; CDR3aa: CATTTRGLTQETQYF; CDR3nt: TGTGCCACCACGACCAGGGGGCTAACTCAAGAGACCCAGTACTTC
j_gene: TRBJ1-5; d_gene: .; v_gene: TRBV6-1; abundance: few; CDR3aa: CASSEVSNQPQHF; CDR3nt: TGTGCCAGCAGTGAAGTTAGCAATCAGCCCCAGCATTTT
j_gene: TRBJ2-7; d_gene: TRBD2; v_gene: TRBV20-1; abundance: few; CDR3aa: CSAGGDYEQYF; CDR3nt: TGCAGTGCTGGGGGGGACTACGAGCAGTACTTC
j_gene: TRBJ1-2; d_gene: .; v_gene: TRBV6-5; abundance: .; CDR3aa: CASSSPSYGYTF; CDR3nt: TGTGCCAGCAGTTCCCCCTCCTATGGCTACACCTTC
j_gene: TRBJ2-3; d_gene: .; v_gene: TRBV5-1; abundance: .; CDR3aa: CASSQLTDTQYF; CDR3nt: TGCGCCAGCAGCCAGCTCACAGATACGCAGTATTTT
j_gene: TRBJ1-1; d_gene: TRBD1; v_gene: TRBV5-1; abundance: .; CDR3aa: CASSLPPGDREYRTEAFF; CDR3nt: TGCGCCAGCAGCTTACCGCCGGGGGACAGGGAATATCGGACTGAAGCTTTCTTT
j_gene: TRBJ2-7; d_gene: TRBD1; v_gene: TRBV6-1; abundance: .; CDR3aa: CASSRGTGGGEQYF; CDR3nt: TGTGCCAGCAGTCGCGGGACAGGAGGCGGCGAGCAGTACTTC
j_gene: TRBJ2-1; d_gene: TRBD2; v_gene: TRBV6-1; abundance: .; CDR3aa: CASRERGGINEQFF; CDR3nt: TGTGCCAGCAGGGAGCGGGGGGGCATCAATGAGCAGTTCTTC
j_gene: TRBJ1-2; d_gene: .; v_gene: TRBV5-6; abundance: few; CDR3aa: CASYLRQPSNYGYTF; CDR3nt: TGTGCCAGCTATCTAAGGCAACCCTCTAACTATGGCTACACCTTC
j_gene: TRBJ1-3; d_gene: .; v_gene: TRBV4-3; abundance: .; CDR3aa: CASSQDPGQSSGNTIYF; CDR3nt: TGCGCCAGCAGCCAAGATCCGGGCCAGTCCTCTGGAAACACCATATATTTT
j_gene: TRBJ1-1; d_gene: .; v_gene: TRBV7-8; abundance: .; CDR3aa: CASSSTTGNTEAFF; CDR3nt: TGTGCCAGCAGCTCTACGACAGGGAACACTGAAGCTTTCTTT
j_gene: TRBJ1-1; d_gene: .; v_gene: TRBV6-6; abundance: .; CDR3aa: CASSQRGPNTEAFF; CDR3nt: TGTGCCAGCAGCCAAAGAGGACCGAACACTGAAGCTTTCTTT
j_gene: TRBJ2-7; d_gene: .; v_gene: TRBV15; abundance: .; CDR3aa: CVKGEEQYF; CDR3nt: TGTGTCAAGGGGGAGGAGCAGTACTTC
j_gene: TRBJ1-4; d_gene: TRBD1; v_gene: TRBV6-5; abundance: many; CDR3aa: CASRRGQGNNEKLFF; CDR3nt: TGTGCCAGCAGACGCGGACAGGGGAATAATGAAAAACTGTTTTTT
j_gene: TRBJ2-5; d_gene: .; v_gene: TRBV18; abundance: .; CDR3aa: CASSRVGVAQETQYF; CDR3nt: TGTGCCAGCTCACGAGTGGGCGTTGCCCAAGAGACCCAGTACTTC
j_gene: TRBJ1-2; d_gene: .; v_gene: TRBV10-3; abundance: .; CDR3aa: CAISERGLGYGYTF; CDR3nt: TGTGCCATCAGTGAAAGAGGGCTGGGCTATGGCTACACCTTC
j_gene: TRBJ2-5; d_gene: TRBD1; v_gene: TRBV19; abundance: .; CDR3aa: CASSVQGSETQYF; CDR3nt: TGTGCCAGTAGCGTACAGGGGTCAGAGACCCAGTACTTC
j_gene: TRBJ1-2; d_gene: .; v_gene: TRBV29-1; abundance: .; CDR3aa: CSVAPGVGYGYTF; CDR3nt: TGCAGCGTTGCTCCAGGGGTTGGCTATGGCTACACCTTC
j_gene: TRBJ2-3; d_gene: .; v_gene: TRBV7-9; abundance: .; CDR3aa: CASSSEGLTDTQYF; CDR3nt: TGTGCCAGCTCCAGTGAGGGGCTGACAGATACGCAGTATTTT
j_gene: TRBJ2-1; d_gene: .; v_gene: TRBV30; abundance: .; CDR3aa: CAWTFQREQFF; CDR3nt: TGTGCCTGGACTTTCCAGCGTGAGCAGTTCTTC
j_gene: TRBJ2-5; d_gene: TRBD2; v_gene: TRBV30; abundance: .; CDR3aa: CAWSVTGGRKTQYF; CDR3nt: TGTGCCTGGAGTGTGACGGGGGGGCGAAAGACCCAGTACTTC
j_gene: TRBJ1-1; d_gene: TRBD1; v_gene: TRBV5-1; abundance: once; CDR3aa: CASSLAGTENTEAFF; CDR3nt: TGCGCCAGCAGCTTGGCAGGGACAGAGAACACTGAAGCTTTCTTT
j_gene: TRBJ1-2; d_gene: .; v_gene: TRBV6-1; abundance: few; CDR3aa: CASRDSYGYTF; CDR3nt: TGTGCCAGCAGGGATTCTTATGGCTACACCTTC
j_gene: TRBJ1-2; d_gene: .; v_gene: TRBV10-3; abundance: .; CDR3aa: CAISESMRDYGYTF; CDR3nt: TGTGCCATCAGTGAGTCGATGCGGGACTATGGCTACACCTTC
j_gene: TRBJ2-2; d_gene: .; v_gene: TRBV9; abundance: .; CDR3aa: CASSVSPGGELFF; CDR3nt: TGTGCCAGCAGCGTAAGCCCGGGCGGGGAGCTGTTTTTT
j_gene: TRBJ2-2; d_gene: .; v_gene: TRBV4-1; abundance: .; CDR3aa: CASSLEGGFTGELFF; CDR3nt: TGCGCCAGCAGCCTGGAGGGGGGATTCACCGGGGAGCTGTTTTTT
j_gene: TRBJ1-1; d_gene: TRBD1; v_gene: TRBV4-1; abundance: .; CDR3aa: CASSQDLWDSFTEAFF; CDR3nt: TGCGCCAGCAGCCAAGATCTCTGGGACAGCTTCACTGAAGCTTTCTTT
j_gene: TRBJ2-6; d_gene: .; v_gene: TRBV9; abundance: .; CDR3aa: CASSVSPQGSSGANVLTF; CDR3nt: TGTGCCAGCAGCGTAAGCCCCCAGGGTAGCTCTGGGGCCAACGTCCTGACTTTC
j_gene: TRBJ1-1; d_gene: TRBD1; v_gene: TRBV4-2; abundance: .; CDR3aa: CASSHPDRDSEAFF; CDR3nt: TGTGCCAGCAGCCACCCGGACAGGGACAGTGAAGCTTTCTTT
j_gene: TRBJ2-3; d_gene: .; v_gene: TRBV7-6; abundance: few; CDR3aa: CASSFDLGGNTDTQYF; CDR3nt: TGTGCCAGCAGCTTCGACCTGGGGGGAAACACAGATACGCAGTATTTT
j_gene: TRBJ2-3; d_gene: .; v_gene: TRBV18; abundance: .; CDR3aa: CASSRDYADTQYF; CDR3nt: TGTGCCAGCTCCCGAGACTACGCAGATACGCAGTATTTT
j_gene: TRBJ1-2; d_gene: .; v_gene: TRBV9; abundance: few; CDR3aa: CASSSYGYTF; CDR3nt: TGTGCCAGCTCGTCCTATGGCTACACCTTC
j_gene: TRBJ2-5; d_gene: TRBD1; v_gene: TRBV30; abundance: .; CDR3aa: CAWSVILGQGAKETQYF; CDR3nt: TGTGCCTGGAGTGTCATCCTGGGACAGGGAGCTAAAGAGACCCAGTACTTC
j_gene: TRBJ2-5; d_gene: .; v_gene: TRBV7-6; abundance: .; CDR3aa: CASSSTGQRTETQYF; CDR3nt: TGTGCCAGCAGCTCGACAGGCCAAAGGACCGAGACCCAGTACTTC
j_gene: TRBJ2-4; d_gene: TRBD2; v_gene: TRBV30; abundance: .; CDR3aa: CAWSPNPAGANIQYF; CDR3nt: TGTGCCTGGAGTCCGAACCCCGCGGGAGCAAACATTCAGTACTTC
j_gene: TRBJ1-6; d_gene: .; v_gene: TRBV25-1; abundance: few; CDR3aa: CASSEFGGYNSPLHF; CDR3nt: TGTGCCAGCAGTGAATTCGGGGGGTATAATTCACCCCTCCACTTT
j_gene: TRBJ2-5; d_gene: TRBD1; v_gene: TRBV27; abundance: .; CDR3aa: CASSVGTGKWETQYF; CDR3nt: TGTGCCAGCAGCGTTGGGACAGGAAAGTGGGAGACCCAGTACTTC
j_gene: TRBJ1-5; d_gene: .; v_gene: TRBV7-9; abundance: .; CDR3aa: CASSLGRGEVGNQPQHF; CDR3nt: TGTGCCAGCAGCTTAGGGAGGGGTGAGGTGGGGAATCAGCCCCAGCATTTT
j_gene: TRBJ1-2; d_gene: .; v_gene: TRBV5-8; abundance: .; CDR3aa: CASSHTLNYGYTF; CDR3nt: TGTGCCAGCAGCCACACCCTGAACTATGGCTACACCTTC
j_gene: TRBJ1-3; d_gene: .; v_gene: TRBV4-1; abundance: once; CDR3aa: CASSQDTGGSGNTIYF; CDR3nt: TGCGCCAGCAGCCAAGATACCGGGGGCTCTGGAAACACCATATATTTT
j_gene: TRBJ2-1; d_gene: TRBD2; v_gene: TRBV29-1; abundance: .; CDR3aa: CSVAPSGGYNEQFF; CDR3nt: TGCAGCGTTGCGCCTAGCGGGGGCTACAATGAGCAGTTCTTC
j_gene: TRBJ2-2; d_gene: TRBD2; v_gene: TRBV29-1; abundance: few; CDR3aa: CSVGSGRGAGELFF; CDR3nt: TGCAGCGTGGGGAGCGGGAGAGGCGCCGGGGAGCTGTTTTTT
j_gene: TRBJ1-2; d_gene: .; v_gene: TRBV27; abundance: .; CDR3aa: CASRFQGIGGYTF; CDR3nt: TGTGCCAGCAGATTCCAGGGGATTGGTGGCTACACCTTC
j_gene: TRBJ2-3; d_gene: .; v_gene: TRBV10-2; abundance: .; CDR3aa: CASIKWRGWTDTQYF; CDR3nt: TGCGCCAGCATCAAGTGGCGCGGATGGACAGATACGCAGTATTTT
j_gene: TRBJ1-2; d_gene: .; v_gene: TRBV19; abundance: once; CDR3aa: CASPSLPYGYTF; CDR3nt: TGTGCCAGCCCCTCCCTTCCCTATGGCTACACCTTC
j_gene: TRBJ1-6; d_gene: .; v_gene: TRBV27; abundance: few; CDR3aa: CASSPWGRSPLHF; CDR3nt: TGTGCCAGCAGTCCGTGGGGGCGATCACCCCTCCACTTT
j_gene: TRBJ2-1; d_gene: TRBD1; v_gene: TRBV28; abundance: .; CDR3aa: CASTGTGGNSYNEQFF; CDR3nt: TGTGCCAGCACCGGGACAGGGGGCAACTCCTACAATGAGCAGTTCTTC
j_gene: TRBJ2-7; d_gene: .; v_gene: TRBV15; abundance: .; CDR3aa: CATSRPRDLGSNYEQYF; CDR3nt: TGTGCCACCAGCAGACCTAGGGACCTCGGGTCTAACTACGAGCAGTACTTC
j_gene: TRBJ1-1; d_gene: .; v_gene: TRBV6-5; abundance: .; CDR3aa: CASSYKGWGTEAFF; CDR3nt: TGTGCCAGCAGTTACAAGGGTTGGGGGACTGAAGCTTTCTTT
j_gene: TRBJ1-5; d_gene: .; v_gene: TRBV28; abundance: .; CDR3aa: CASSPRMGLNQPQHF; CDR3nt: TGTGCCAGCAGTCCAAGGATGGGTCTCAATCAGCCCCAGCATTTT
j_gene: TRBJ1-4; d_gene: .; v_gene: TRBV6-6; abundance: .; CDR3aa: CASSWQGATNEKLFF; CDR3nt: TGTGCCAGCAGTTGGCAGGGCGCAACTAATGAAAAACTGTTTTTT
j_gene: TRBJ1-4; d_gene: .; v_gene: TRBV7-8; abundance: .; CDR3aa: CASSLDWATNEKLFF; CDR3nt: TGTGCCAGCAGCTTAGATTGGGCCACTAATGAAAAACTGTTTTTT
j_gene: TRBJ2-7; d_gene: .; v_gene: TRBV5-3; abundance: .; CDR3aa: CARSRVINSHEQYF; CDR3nt: TGTGCCAGAAGCCGGGTCATTAACAGCCACGAGCAGTACTTC
j_gene: TRBJ2-2; d_gene: TRBD2; v_gene: TRBV27; abundance: .; CDR3aa: CASSTSGTNTGELFF; CDR3nt: TGTGCCAGCAGTACAAGCGGGACGAACACCGGGGAGCTGTTTTTT